The next 13 T cell receptor beta chains were all read from a single sample in a study of T cells in tuberculosis. This table comes from immunoSEQ multiplex PCR, and its TCRdb copy is limited to in-frame clones, with some not included. The table shows some 31,000 clones, with around 95% occurring only once. Sequencing was carried out using PBMCs. These receptors were collected from a donor aged 10 to 29 with latent tuberculosis or without tuberculosis infection.

The chain recombines TRBV6-8 with TRBJ1-3; D remains unclear. V shed 4 bases and J shed 0 bases, with 13 bases lying between them. The CDR3 contains 16 residues. Germline assignment: CDR1 MNHGY and CDR2 SAAAGT. The CDR3 is CASSLEGQASGNTIYF. As DNA, the CDR3 is TGTGCCAGCAGTTTGGAGGGTCAGGCCTCTGGAAACACCATATATTTT.

CDR3 residues: CATSRDTPGSGETQYF. The CDR3 nucleotides are TGTGCCACCAGCAGAGATACCCCCGGGTCGGGGGAGACCCAGTACTTC. The V and J genes are TRBV15 and TRBJ2-5, with D tentatively TRBD2 (5 bases). The V end was cut by 0 bases, the J end by 5 bases, with 16 bases between. Germline values: CDR1 LNHNV, CDR2 YYDKDF (reference sequence). The CDR3 covers 16 residues.

V usage is TRBV2 and J usage is TRBJ2-1; possible D gene TRBD2, 6 bases. This CDR3 is 13 amino acids long. From germline, CDR1 is SNHLY and CDR2 FYNNEI. Trimming removed 5 bases at V and 4 bases at J, with 9 bases between. CDR3 region: CASSWDSYNEQFF. The CDR3 region has the DNA TGTGCCAGCAGTTGGGACTCTTACAATGAGCAGTTCTTC.

The chain combines TRBV6-1 with TRBJ1-1; 10 nucleotides line up with TRBD1. Germline V gene sequence: CDR1 MNHNS, CDR2 SASEGT. After removal of 7 bases from V and 5 bases from J, the junction contained 7 bases not matched to a gene. The CDR3 is 14 residues long. CDR3: CASTRTGGETEAFF. The CDR3 DNA reads TGTGCCAGCACTAGGACAGGGGGGGAAACTGAAGCTTTCTTT.

This chain connects TRBV5-5 to TRBJ1-2; D remains ambiguous. V was clipped by 0 bases and J by 8 bases, with 11 bases between them. Germline V gives CDR1 SGHKS, CDR2 YYEKEE (reference sequence). The CDR3 covers 13 residues. This CDR3 is CASSLGSGLGYTF. CDR3 coding DNA: TGTGCCAGCAGCTTGGGCTCGGGTCTAGGCTACACCTTC.

The chain combines TRBV7-9 with TRBJ1-5, with TRBD1 matching over 9 bases. Germline values: CDR1 SEHNR, CDR2 FQNEAQ (reference sequence). There are 13 residues in the CDR3. J gave up 6 bases and V 5 bases, and 2 bases lay outside the gene matches. CDR3 in amino acids: CASSRDRAQPQHF. In nucleotides, the CDR3 is TGTGCCAGCAGCCGGGACAGGGCTCAGCCCCAGCATTTT.

V usage is TRBV21-1 and J usage is TRBJ2-7; the table's D call of TRBD1 was not tested on the DNA. TRBV21-1 is recorded as a pseudogene. This CDR3 has 15 amino acids. In DNA form, the CDR3 reads TGTGCCAGCAGCGACAAACAGGGGATGTCCTACGAGCAGTACTTC. Translated, it gives CASSDKQGMSYEQYF.

V and J are TRBV2 and TRBJ1-5; 12 nucleotides agree with TRBD1. The CDR3 length is 15 residues. V was pared by 5 bases and J by 6 bases, with 5 bases of the junction left unmatched. CDR1 is SNHLY and CDR2 is FYNNEI in the germline V gene. The CDR3 loop is CASSPGTGGRQPQHF. The CDR3 DNA is TGTGCCAGCAGTCCCGGGACAGGGGGCCGTCAGCCCCAGCATTTT.

This sequence joins TRBV5-5 and TRBJ2-3; TRBD2 might be the D (7 bases). Between the trimmed V and J ends, which lost 1 base and 5 bases, there was a span of 11 bases. The CDR3 sequence is 14 residues long. The germline gives CDR1 SGHKS, CDR2 YYEKEE (reference sequence). CDR3 nucleotide sequence: TGTGCCAGCAGCTTGATGGGGGGGCAAGATACGCAGTATTTT. Its translation is CASSLMGGQDTQYF. Variable domain in full (rest from reference TRBV5-5 and TRBJ2-3): DAGVTQSPTHLIKTRGQQVTLRCSPISGHKSVSWYQQVLGQGPQFIFQYYEKEERGRGNFPDRFSARQFPNYSSELNVNALLLGDSALYLCASSLMGGQDTQYFGPGTRLTVL.

The chain recombines TRBV5-1 with TRBJ1-2, with 12 bases matching TRBD1. Per the germline V gene, CDR1 is SGHRS and CDR2 is YFSETQ. This CDR3 has 16 residues. With 4 bases clipped from V and 7 bases from J, the junction kept 11 bases outside the gene matches. The CDR3 sequence: CASSVNTGTGGSGYTF. The CDR3 coding sequence is TGCGCCAGCAGCGTGAATACCGGGACAGGGGGCTCTGGCTACACCTTC.

The chain carries TRBV6-1 and TRBJ2-7; 10 nucleotides match TRBD1. The junction had 9 bases not matched to a gene; V was cut back by 8 bases and J by 5 bases. This CDR3 spans 14 amino acids. Germline CDR1 MNHNS, CDR2 SASEGT. The CDR3 loop reads CASVIWDRGNEQYF. The CDR3 bases are TGTGCCAGCGTGATTTGGGACAGGGGAAACGAGCAGTACTTC.

The chain combines TRBV2 with TRBJ2-3, with TRBD2 matching 9 bases. The CDR3 has 15 residues. Losses at the gene ends were 5 bases for V and 3 bases for J; bases not matched to a gene: 6. Germline CDR1 reads SNHLY; CDR2 reads FYNNEI. The CDR3 DNA sequence: TGTGCCAGCAGTCACCCAGCGGGGGGTACAGATACGCAGTATTTT. Translated, it gives CASSHPAGGTDTQYF.

V gene TRBV4-3 combines with J gene TRBJ1-5; D remains ambiguous. Trimming shortened V by 0 bases and J by 1 base, and 7 bases separated the two germline ends. The CDR3 totals 15 residues. Germline V gene sequence: CDR1 LGHNA, CDR2 YSLEER. This CDR3 reads CASSQELLSNQPQHF. The CDR3 nucleotides read TGCGCCAGCAGCCAAGAGTTACTAAGCAATCAGCCCCAGCATTTT.